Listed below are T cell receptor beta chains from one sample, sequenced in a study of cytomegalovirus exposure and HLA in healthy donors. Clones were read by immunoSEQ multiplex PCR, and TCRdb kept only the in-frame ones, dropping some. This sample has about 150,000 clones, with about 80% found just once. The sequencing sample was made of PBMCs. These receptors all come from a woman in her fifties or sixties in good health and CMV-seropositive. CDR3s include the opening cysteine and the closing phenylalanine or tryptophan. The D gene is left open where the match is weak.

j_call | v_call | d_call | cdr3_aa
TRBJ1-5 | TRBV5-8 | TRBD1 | CASSSGQLSNQPQHF
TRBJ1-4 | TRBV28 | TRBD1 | CASSTGTGFQKLFF
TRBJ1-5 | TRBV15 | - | CATSREREGGIQPQHF
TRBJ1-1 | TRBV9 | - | CASSLAESF
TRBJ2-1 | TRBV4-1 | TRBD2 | CASSQNSGGPSSYNEQFF
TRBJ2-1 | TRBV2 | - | CASSARQDNEQFF
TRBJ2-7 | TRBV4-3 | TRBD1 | CASSQGAGVYEQYF
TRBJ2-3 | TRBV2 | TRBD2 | CASRGLAGPDTQYF
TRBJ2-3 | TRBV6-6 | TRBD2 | CASSYGSGGYTQYF
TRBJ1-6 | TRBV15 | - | CATSTILQGYNSPLHF
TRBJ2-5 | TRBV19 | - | CASSASHREGGQETQYF
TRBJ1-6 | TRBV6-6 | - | CASSYGPPNSPLHF
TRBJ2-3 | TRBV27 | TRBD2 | CASSPWLAGRTDTQYF
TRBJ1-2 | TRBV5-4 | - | CASSLSSGELDGYTF
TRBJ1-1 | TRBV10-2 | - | CASSRTLHRVNTEAFF
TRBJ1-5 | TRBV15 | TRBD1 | CATSTKTGAMPQHF
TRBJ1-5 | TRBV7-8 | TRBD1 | CASSSGGRDQPQHF
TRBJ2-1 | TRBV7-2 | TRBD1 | CASSLRPGGAPYNEQFF
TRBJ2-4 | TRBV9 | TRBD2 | CASSPPVGGNIQYF
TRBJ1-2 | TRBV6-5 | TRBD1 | CASRGTGTYGYTF
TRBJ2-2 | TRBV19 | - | CASSIIGGANTGELFF
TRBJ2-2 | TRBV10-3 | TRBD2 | CAISGGGTQNTGELFF
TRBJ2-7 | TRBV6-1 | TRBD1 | CASSDNRGSEQYF
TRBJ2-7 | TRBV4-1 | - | CASSQFIGQPLNEQYF
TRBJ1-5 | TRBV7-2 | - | CASSLDGRTNSNQPQHF
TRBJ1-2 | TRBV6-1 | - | CASSEGWPSFYGYTF
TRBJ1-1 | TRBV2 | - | CASISRGTEAFF